This T cell receptor (beta chain) comes out of a study of blood T cells in healthy people across ages. Background on the study: Capture via template switching afforded approximately one barcoded beta molecule per two T cells.

Primers used in a second PCR of roughly 7 to 12 cycles were a sample-barcoded 5' primer and a J-beta primer mix. Through a template-switch adaptor with 12 random nucleotides, each cDNA molecule received a tag. MiXCR, run by TCRdb on the 5' RACE reads, gives a single entry per CDR3 protein. The sample lists about 1,500,000 distinct CDR3 sequences; approximately 38% were seen once. The sequencing sample was made of blood. The sequence was collected from a woman under 30 in good health.

Here the CDR3 reads CASSWVALSTDTQYF. In nucleotides, the CDR3 is TGTGCCAGCAGTTGGGTAGCGTTATCCACAGATACGCAGTATTTT. The J gene is TRBJ2-3, the V gene TRBV6-2 or TRBV6-3; weak D call: TRBD2 (5 bases). From germline, CDR1 is MNHEY and CDR2 SVGEGT. Trimming cost V 4 bases and J 2 bases, with 13 bases left between them. The CDR3 runs to 15 residues.